The 8 T cell receptor beta chains below come from one sample, sequenced in a study of identical twins. TCRdb ran MiXCR on the 5' RACE reads and lists one entry per CDR3 protein. The profile shows 500,000 to 700,000 distinct CDR3 sequences, just over 7% of them singletons. In addition, the sample was reused for a study of yellow fever vaccine responses in identical twins.

Sequenced: PBMCs. All receptors come from a young woman in good health.

This clonotype was observed many times. The chain has TRBV12-3 or TRBV12-4 and TRBJ1-5; 7 bases are shared with TRBD1. Trimming removed 6 bases from V and 4 bases from J; junction bases left unmatched: 6. This CDR3 comprises 14 residues. CDR3 region: CASSRDSLNQPQHF. The DNA of the CDR3 is TGTGCCAGCAGCCGGGACAGCCTAAATCAGCCCCAGCATTTT.

In its sample, this clonotype was seen many times. The chain employs TRBV5-1 and TRBJ2-2; D gene uncertain. The CDR3 sequence is 14 residues long. The V end was cut by 3 bases, the J end by 2 bases, with 8 bases between. Per germline, CDR1 SGHRS and CDR2 YFSETQ. CDR3 sequence: CASSYPANTGELFF. Here the CDR3 DNA reads TGCGCCAGCAGCTACCCGGCCAACACCGGGGAGCTGTTTTTT.

The genes are TRBV9 and TRBJ2-1; 9 bases agree with TRBD2. The length of the CDR3 is 15 residues. With 0 bases clipped from V and 4 bases from J, the junction kept 2 bases outside the gene matches. Germline CDR1 is SGDLS and CDR2 is YYNGEE. The DNA for the CDR3 is TGTGCCAGCAGCGTAGATAGCGGGAGTTACAATGAGCAGTTCTTC. This codes for CASSVDSGSYNEQFF.

The chain uses TRBV14 and TRBJ2-3; D possibly uses TRBD1 or TRBD2 (5 bases each). Trimming stripped 0 bases from V and 2 bases from J, with 12 bases between. This CDR3 is built from 16 residues. CDR1 SGHDN and CDR2 FVKESK come from the germline V gene. CDR3 amino acids: CASSQDGGPYTDTQYF. The CDR3 coding sequence is TGTGCCAGCAGCCAAGATGGGGGACCCTACACAGATACGCAGTATTTT. The whole variable domain, remainder taken from reference TRBV14 and TRBJ2-3, is EAGVTQFPSHSVIEKGQTVTLRCDPISGHDNLYWYRRVMGKEIKFLLHFVKESKQDESGMPNNRFLAERTGGTYSTLKVQPAELEDSGVYFCASSQDGGPYTDTQYFGPGTRLTVL.

This clonotype has more than one count but fewer than ten. This chain uses TRBV27 with TRBJ2-3, with D possibly TRBD2 on 6 matching bases. CDR3 size: 16 residues. Trimming left V 0 bases short and J 0 bases short, with 10 bases between. Germline V gene lookup returns CDR1 MNHEY and CDR2 SMNVEV (reference sequence). The CDR3 DNA reads TGTGCCAGCAGTTTATCCCGACTAGGTAGCACAGATACGCAGTATTTT. Translation gives CASSLSRLGSTDTQYF.

This rearrangement joins TRBV23-1 to TRBJ2-7; D gene uncertain. TRBV23-1 has ORF status, its function being uncertain. Trimming removed 7 bases from V and 0 bases from J, with 7 bases in between. This CDR3 contains 12 residues. The CDR3 DNA reads as TGCGCCAGCATACAGCCCTCCTACGAGCAGTACTTC. Its translation is CASIQPSYEQYF.

This clonotype has more than one count but fewer than ten. CDR3 sequence (DNA): TGTGCCAGCAGTCCCGACAGTACTAACTATGGCTACACCTTC. This translates into CASSPDSTNYGYTF. The rearrangement joins TRBV12-3 or TRBV12-4 to TRBJ1-2; TRBD1 might be the D (5 bases). Trimming removed 5 bases at V and 0 bases at J, with 10 bases between. This CDR3 region has 14 residues.

There are a few counts of this clonotype. The CDR3 coding sequence is TGTGCCAGCAGCTTAGAGGGCGGGAGGCGATCTGAAGCTTTCTTT. Translating it yields CASSLEGGRRSEAFF. The V call is TRBV7-2, the J call TRBJ1-1; D is uncertain. Germline V lookup: CDR1 SGHTA, CDR2 FQGNSA. The CDR3 totals 15 residues. The V gene lost 1 base and the J gene lost 6 bases, with 15 bases spanning the gap.